The 22 T cell receptor beta chains presented below share a single source sample, sequenced in a study of quantifying T cell responses using KT2 cells (TCRdb year 2017). For the wider study: RNA was DNase-treated and reverse transcribed with TCR alpha and beta constant-region primers, mostly using SuperScript III.

Library preparation used UMI-ligation and nested PCR. The sequencing machine was an Illumina MiSeq. Using T4 RNA ligase 1, a single-stranded oligonucleotide bearing the Illumina SP2 sequence plus a UMI was ligated onto the 3' end of the cDNA. PCR1 ran 4 cycles (98°C 15 s, 69°C 30 s, 72°C 40 s); the beta primer was an equimolar mix of RC1.1 and RC1.2 covering TRBC1 and TRBC2. TCRdb itself trimmed the public reads at Q25 with fastp, ran MiXCR and retained productive beta chains. Identical CDR3 protein sequences are pooled into one entry, listed with their most common genes and DNA. This sample lists 52,000 or so distinct CDR3 sequences; around 12% were detected once. Of the sample, 9.4% falls within the top ten clones. The specimen was PBMCs spiked with cells of the T cell clone KT2. These receptors all stem from a human donor.

This clonotype was picked up a small number of times. The genes are TRBV21-1 and TRBJ1-1. TRBV21-1 is deemed a pseudogene. This CDR3 spans 12 amino acids. The CDR3 region is CASSTSGTEAFF. CDR3 DNA sequence: TGTGCCAGCAGCACCTCAGGCACTGAAGCTTTCTTT.

In its sample, this clonotype was seen a few times. The chain carries TRBV4-1 and TRBJ2-3; 7 nucleotides match TRBD1. V lost 0 bases and J lost 1; bases outside the gene matches: 7. The CDR3 spans 17 residues. CDR1 is MGHRA and CDR2 is YSYEKL in the germline V gene. CDR3 in amino acids: CASSQERGQGGTDTQYF. In DNA, the CDR3 is TGCGCCAGCAGCCAAGAGCGCGGGCAGGGGGGCACAGATACGCAGTATTTT.

This clonotype was found a few times. The CDR3 protein is CASSPGPPAHNEQFF. The DNA of the CDR3 is TGTGCCAGCAGTCCCGGGCCCCCCGCCCACAATGAGCAGTTCTTC. The chain combines TRBV27 with TRBJ2-1; no reliable D call. The CDR3 totals 15 residues. Germline-derived CDR1 and CDR2 are MNHEY and SMNVEV (reference sequence). V lost 5 bases to trimming and J lost 5 bases, with 16 bases between them.

With respect to this clonotype: One junction end disagrees with the germline gene, perhaps due to a read error. The chain is built from TRBV7-3 and TRBJ1-2; TRBD1 is a possible D gene (6 bases). Germline V lookup: CDR1 SGHTA, CDR2 FQGTGA. The length of the CDR3 is 12 residues. CDR3 sequence (DNA): TGTGCCAGCCGCTTAGGGGGGTTGGGCTACACCTTC. Translated: CASRLGGLGYTF.

At least ten counts were recorded for this clonotype. The chain combines TRBV12-3 or TRBV12-4 with TRBJ2-3; a weak D match, TRBD2 (5 bases). The CDR3 runs to 16 residues. Trimming took 7 bases from V and 1 from J, leaving 18 bases between them. The CDR3 nucleotides read TGTGCCAGCACCCCCCGGGGAATGGGCGGCACAGATACGCAGTATTTT. Amino acids: CASTPRGMGGTDTQYF.

The chain uses TRBV12-3 or TRBV12-4 and TRBJ2-3, with 9 bases identical to TRBD2. The CDR3 has 15 amino acids. The V gene end was trimmed by 8 bases and the J gene end by 0 bases; junction bases not matched to a gene: 6. The CDR3 nucleotides are TGTGCCAGCGGACGTAGCGGGAGTAGCACAGATACGCAGTATTTT. Its translation is CASGRSGSSTDTQYF.

The genes are TRBV20-1 and TRBJ2-5, with D perhaps TRBD1 or TRBD2 (5 bases each). Per the germline V gene, CDR1 is DFQATT and CDR2 is SNEGSKA (reference sequence). Trimming shortened V by 1 base and J by 8 bases, and 20 bases separated the two germline ends. The CDR3 length is 15 residues. The DNA for the CDR3 is TGCAGTGCTAGAGCTCCGGGACGGCCGCAAGGAACCCAGTACTTC. Translated: CSARAPGRPQGTQYF.

This clonotype was seen more than once but under ten times. The rearrangement links TRBV18 to TRBJ1-2; 7 positions agree with TRBD1. From germline, CDR1 is KGHSH and CDR2 LQKENI. V shed 2 bases and J 4 bases; nucleotides not matched to a gene: 10. The CDR3 sequence is 16 residues long. The chain's CDR3 is CASSPSVGQAFYGYTF. In DNA form, the CDR3 reads TGTGCCAGCTCACCAAGTGTTGGACAGGCCTTCTATGGCTACACCTTC.

This clonotype was found a few times. The chain employs TRBV4-1 and TRBJ2-7; D remains unclear. Trimming removed 4 bases from V and 0 bases from J, with 16 bases in between. The germline V gene has CDR1 MGHRA and CDR2 YSYEKL. This CDR3 has 16 amino acids. The CDR3 protein is CASSPNSAMSSYEQYF. The DNA for the CDR3 is TGCGCCAGCAGCCCGAACTCGGCAATGAGCTCCTACGAGCAGTACTTC.

The chain couples TRBV29-1 to TRBJ1-2; TRBD1 might be the D (5 bases). CDR1 is SQVTM and CDR2 is ANQGSEA in the germline V gene. The CDR3 loop spans 13 amino acids. V lost 5 bases and J lost 4, with 14 bases in between. Here the CDR3 reads CSVPPQGPYGYTF. The CDR3 region has the DNA TGCAGCGTTCCACCCCAGGGCCCCTATGGCTACACCTTC. Looking up the rest from reference TRBV29-1 and TRBJ1-2 gives the full variable domain: SAVISQKPSRDICQRGTSLTIQCQVDSQVTMMFWYRQQPGQSLTLIATANQGSEATYESGFVIDKFPISRPNLTFSTLTVSNMSPEDSSIYLCSVPPQGPYGYTFGSGTRLTVV.

The chain uses TRBV21-1 and TRBJ2-2; the D call of TRBD1 is as the table states it, not checked on the DNA. TRBV21-1 corresponds to a pseudogene. This CDR3 has 16 residues. CDR3 residues: CASSSGTGKGTGELFF. The CDR3 nucleotides are TGTGCCAGCAGCAGCGGAACAGGGAAAGGCACCGGGGAGCTGTTTTTT.

This clonotype showed up many times. The chain carries TRBV20-1 and TRBJ1-1; D call uncertain. Germline assignment: CDR1 DFQATT and CDR2 SNEGSKA (reference sequence). V lost 1 base, J lost 4 bases, and 10 bases lay in between. This CDR3 is 13 amino acids long. CDR3 DNA: TGCAGTGCTAGAGGACGGATGGGCACTGAAGCTTTCTTT. Residues: CSARGRMGTEAFF.

This clonotype has only one observation. This chain links TRBV27 with TRBJ2-7; D is undetermined. Germline-derived CDR1 and CDR2 are MNHEY and SMNVEV (reference sequence). The V gene lost 2 bases and the J gene lost 6 bases, with 14 bases spanning the gap. The CDR3 length is 14 residues. Here the CDR3 DNA reads TGTGCCAGCAGTTTAAGAGGAGCGTCGGGCGAGCAGTACTTC. Translated, it gives CASSLRGASGEQYF.

This clonotype was observed a few times. This sequence joins TRBV5-4 and TRBJ2-2, with TRBD2 as a possible D gene (5 bases). V lost 4 bases to trimming and J lost 4 bases, with 29 bases between them. The CDR3 totals 20 residues. Germline V gene sequence: CDR1 SGHNT, CDR2 YYREEE (reference sequence). The CDR3 DNA reads TGTGCCAGCAGCCCCCGGATGACGGGATCGATTATACTTGGCACCGGGGAGCTGTTTTTT. Residues: CASSPRMTGSIILGTGELFF.

This clonotype has more than one count but fewer than ten. The chain has TRBV7-8 and TRBJ1-3; weak D call: TRBD1 (5 bases). This CDR3 spans 16 amino acids. V lost 5 bases and J lost 0, with 14 bases in between. Germline V gives CDR1 SGHVS, CDR2 FQNEAQ. CDR3 nucleotides: TGTGCCAGCAGCCAAAAGAGGACAATCTCTGGAAACACCATATATTTT. It translates to CASSQKRTISGNTIYF.

Only a few counts were recorded for this clonotype. The rearrangement uses TRBV5-4 and TRBJ2-7, with 10 bases lining up with TRBD1. The germline V gene encodes CDR1 SGHNT and CDR2 YYREEE (reference sequence). This CDR3 is built from 16 residues. J gave up 3 bases and V 5 bases, and 11 bases lay outside the gene matches. The CDR3 nucleotides read TGTGCCAGCAGTGAGGGGGACAGGGGCTCATACTACGAGCAGTACTTC. Translating it yields CASSEGDRGSYYEQYF.

This clonotype was seen more than once but under ten times. The CDR3: CASLPGGTEAFF. The CDR3 region has the DNA TGTGCCAGCCTTCCGGGGGGTACTGAAGCTTTCTTT. The genes are TRBV12-3 or TRBV12-4 and TRBJ1-1, with a weak D call TRBD1 (5 bases). CDR3 length: 12 amino acids. Trimming pared 8 bases from V and 5 bases from J, leaving 12 bases between.

V and J are TRBV7-2 and TRBJ2-7, with 8 bases that match TRBD1. The CDR3 has 14 residues. V trimming: 5 bases; J trimming: 3 bases; junction bases outside the gene matches: 6. Germline V gene lookup returns CDR1 SGHTA and CDR2 FQGNSA. The CDR3 is CASSLDRDLYEQYF. For the CDR3, the DNA is TGTGCCAGCAGCCTGGACAGGGACCTCTACGAGCAGTACTTC.

As concerns this clonotype: Relative to the germline gene, one junction end is altered; a read error may explain this. The chain couples TRBV7-2 to TRBJ2-1; 10 bases line up with TRBD2. The CDR3 sequence is 15 residues long. CDR1 SGHTA and CDR2 FQGNSA come from the germline V gene. The CDR3 is CASSLASGSSNEQFF. The CDR3 coding sequence is TGTGCCAGCAGCCTAGCTAGCGGGAGTTCGAATGAGCAGTTCTTC.

The rearrangement joins TRBV20-1 to TRBJ2-1, with D perhaps TRBD1 (6 bases). V gave up 5 bases and J gave up 9 bases, with 20 bases separating them. The CDR3 has 14 amino acids. The V gene's germline CDR1 is DFQATT and CDR2 SNEGSKA (reference sequence). The CDR3 loop reads CSAPPLNREGEQFF. Written as DNA, the CDR3 is TGCAGTGCTCCTCCCCTCAACAGGGAAGGTGAGCAGTTCTTC.

This clonotype is termed medium-sized (0.01 to 0.1%). The rearrangement joins TRBV6-4 to TRBJ2-3; tentative D call: TRBD2 (5 bases). This CDR3 contains 15 residues. Trimming removed 5 bases from V and 0 bases from J, with 12 bases in between. In germline, CDR1 is MRHNA, CDR2 SNTAGT. CDR3 protein: CASSNDPGSTDTQYF. The CDR3 region has the DNA TGTGCCAGCAGTAACGACCCGGGGAGCACAGATACGCAGTATTTT.

This clonotype appeared a few times. The chain has TRBV7-2 and TRBJ2-5, with unresolved D. The V and J ends lost 5 bases and 0 bases respectively, with 7 bases between them. This CDR3 region has 13 residues. CDR1 is SGHTA and CDR2 is FQGNSA in the germline V gene. The CDR3 protein is CASSLEYQETQYF. CDR3 nucleotides: TGTGCCAGCAGCCTGGAGTACCAAGAGACCCAGTACTTC.